The T cell receptor beta chain described here comes from a study of cytomegalovirus exposure and HLA in healthy donors. About this clone itself: Other DNA sequences in this sample translate to the same CDR3.

The CDR3 has 13 amino acids. Germline assignment: CDR1 SGDLS and CDR2 YYNGEE. With 4 bases removed from V and 0 bases from J, the gap between germline ends came to 5 bases. Produced via immunoSEQ multiplex PCR; TCRdb's table is partial and in-frame only. Here the sample spans approximately 300,000 clones, 80% to 90% being singletons. Sequenced material: PBMCs. The chain has TRBV9 and TRBJ1-5; D gene uncertain. This clonotype originated in a woman aged 18-29 years in good health and CMV-seronegative. The DNA for the CDR3 is TGTGCCAGCAGCTCTAATAGCAATCAGCCCCAGCATTTT. Protein product: CASSSNSNQPQHF.